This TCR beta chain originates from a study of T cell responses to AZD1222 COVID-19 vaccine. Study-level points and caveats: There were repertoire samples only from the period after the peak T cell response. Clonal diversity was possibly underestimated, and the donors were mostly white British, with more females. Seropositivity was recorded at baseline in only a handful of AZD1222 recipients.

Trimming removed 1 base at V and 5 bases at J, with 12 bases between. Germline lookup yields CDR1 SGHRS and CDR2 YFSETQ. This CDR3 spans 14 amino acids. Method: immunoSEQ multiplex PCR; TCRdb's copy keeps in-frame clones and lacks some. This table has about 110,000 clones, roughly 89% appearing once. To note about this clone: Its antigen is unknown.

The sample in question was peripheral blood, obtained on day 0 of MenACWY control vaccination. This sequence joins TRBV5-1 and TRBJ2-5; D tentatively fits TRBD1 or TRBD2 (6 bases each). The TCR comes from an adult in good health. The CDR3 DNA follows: TGCGCCAGCAGCTTGTACGGAGGGGGGGAGACCCAGTACTTC. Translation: CASSLYGGGETQYF.